Presented here are 6 T cell receptor beta chains from one specimen sequenced in a study of cytomegalovirus exposure and HLA in healthy donors (dated by TCRdb to about 2017). The receptor library was made with the immunoSEQ multiplex PCR assay. For the multiplex PCR, a mixture combining 60 forward primers for TCR Vbeta segments and 13 reverse primers for TCR Jbeta segments was used. Entries here come from immuneACCESS through TCRdb and include only in-frame sequences with V and J called. Some clones fail to appear in such tables; in the studies checked, an unresolved V gene covers under half of the shortfall, and the cause of the remainder is unknown. This sample gives some 180,000 clones in total; roughly 85% of them show up just once. The ten largest clones represent about 2.5% of the sample. Sequencing was performed on PBMCs. The receptors come from a woman between 50 and 59 years old in good health and CMV-seronegative.

In this sample, this clone turned up once. The chain is built from TRBV5-1 and TRBJ1-4; 7 nucleotides match TRBD1. The CDR3 has 15 amino acids. CDR1 is SGHRS and CDR2 is YFSETQ in the germline V gene. V was clipped by 2 bases and J by 8 bases; unmatched bases: 9. In DNA, the CDR3 is TGCGCCAGCAGCTTAAATACAGGGGCTAGAGAAAAACTGTTTTTT. Its translation is CASSLNTGAREKLFF. The entire variable domain, with the rest obtained from reference TRBV5-1 and TRBJ1-4, is as follows: KAGVTQTPRYLIKTRGQQVTLSCSPISGHRSVSWYQQTPGQGLQFLFEYFSETQRNKGNFPGRFSGRQFSNSRSEMNVSTLELGDSALYLCASSLNTGAREKLFFGSGTQLSVL.

The chain uses TRBV28 and TRBJ2-1; 11 positions agree with TRBD2. V gave up 3 bases and J gave up 7 bases; unmatched junction bases: 5. In germline, CDR1 is MDHEN, CDR2 SYDVKM. This CDR3 has 15 amino acids. As DNA, the CDR3 is TGTGCCAGCAGTTTCCCCCTAGCGGGAGGAAATGAGCAGTTCTTC. Its protein product is CASSFPLAGGNEQFF.

The V call is TRBV18, the J call TRBJ2-1; 11 positions agree with TRBD2. With 3 bases clipped from V and 0 bases from J, the junction kept 13 bases outside the gene matches. Germline CDR1 reads KGHSH; CDR2 reads LQKENI. This CDR3 has 20 residues. The CDR3 spells CASSPPVGGLAVSSYNEQFF. The CDR3 DNA is TGTGCCAGCTCACCCCCCGTGGGGGGACTAGCGGTGAGCTCCTACAATGAGCAGTTCTTC.

The V and J genes are TRBV7-9 and TRBJ2-7; a weak D match, TRBD1 (6 bases). The CDR3 is made up of 16 amino acids. Trimming took off 4 bases at V and 3 bases at J, with 19 bases between the two ends. CDR1 is SEHNR, CDR2 FQNEAQ, per germline (reference sequence). CDR3 loop: CASSSWVGDTSYEQYF. For the CDR3, the DNA is TGTGCCAGCAGCTCATGGGTTGGGGACACCAGCTACGAGCAGTACTTC.

The rearrangement links TRBV28 to TRBJ2-7; D is possibly TRBD2 (5 bases). The CDR3 runs 12 residues. Germline V gene sequence: CDR1 MDHEN, CDR2 SYDVKM. Trimming stripped 6 bases from V and 4 bases from J, with 10 bases between. For the CDR3, the DNA is TGTGCCAGCAGACGGTCGGGGTACGAGCAGTACTTC. Amino acids: CASRRSGYEQYF.

The CDR3 protein is CASSSGTGPNYGYTF. The CDR3 DNA reads TGTGCCAGCAGCTCCGGGACAGGACCAAACTATGGCTACACCTTC. V is TRBV7-9 and J is TRBJ1-2, with 8 bases matching TRBD1. The J segment lost 2 bases and the V segment lost 4 bases, leaving 6 bases of the junction unmatched. In germline, CDR1 is SEHNR, CDR2 FQNEAQ (reference sequence). This CDR3 spans 15 amino acids.